The T cell receptor beta chain described here comes from a study of blood T cell repertoires in COVID-19. TCRdb's copy holds only in-frame clones and misses some; the assay was immunoSEQ multiplex PCR. The table has around 100,000 clones, about 80% seen once; the top ten hold under 35%. V was pared by 4 bases and J by 0 bases, with 12 bases between. The CDR3 is 15 residues long. CDR1 is SNHLY, CDR2 FYNNEI, per germline. Sequenced input: peripheral blood. The chain couples TRBV2 to TRBJ1-2; D is perhaps TRBD1 (5 bases). This TCR derives from a man aged 65 to 79 with active or convalescent COVID-19. CDR3 DNA: TGTGCCAGCAGTGGGGCAGACAGATCTAACTATGGCTACACCTTC. Translating it yields CASSGADRSNYGYTF.